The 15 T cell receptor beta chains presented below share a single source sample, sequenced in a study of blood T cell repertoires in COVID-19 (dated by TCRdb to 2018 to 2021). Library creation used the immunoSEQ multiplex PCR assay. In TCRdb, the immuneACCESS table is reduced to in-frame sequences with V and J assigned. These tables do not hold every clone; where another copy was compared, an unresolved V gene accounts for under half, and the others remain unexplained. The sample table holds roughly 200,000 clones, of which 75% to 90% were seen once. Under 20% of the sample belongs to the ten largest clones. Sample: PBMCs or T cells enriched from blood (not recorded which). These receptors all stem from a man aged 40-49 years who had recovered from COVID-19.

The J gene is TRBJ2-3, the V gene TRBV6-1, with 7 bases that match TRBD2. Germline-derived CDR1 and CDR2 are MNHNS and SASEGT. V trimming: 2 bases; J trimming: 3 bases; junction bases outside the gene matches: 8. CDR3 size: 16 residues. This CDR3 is CASSELPGGVTDTQYF. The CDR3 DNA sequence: TGTGCCAGCAGTGAATTACCGGGAGGAGTGACAGATACGCAGTATTTT.

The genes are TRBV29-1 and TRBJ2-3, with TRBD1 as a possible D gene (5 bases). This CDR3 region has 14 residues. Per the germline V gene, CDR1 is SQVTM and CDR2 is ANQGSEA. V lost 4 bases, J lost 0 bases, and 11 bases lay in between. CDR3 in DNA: TGCAGCGTTGTCGACAGCTCTAGCACAGATACGCAGTATTTT. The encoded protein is CSVVDSSSTDTQYF.

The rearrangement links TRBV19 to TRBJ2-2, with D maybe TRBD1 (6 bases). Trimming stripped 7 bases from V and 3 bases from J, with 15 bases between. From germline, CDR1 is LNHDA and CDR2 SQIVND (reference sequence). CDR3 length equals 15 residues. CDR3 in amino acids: CASKSGQLYTGELFF. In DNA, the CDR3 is TGTGCCAGTAAATCGGGACAACTATACACCGGGGAGCTGTTTTTT.

CDR3 amino acids: CASLKRGAGEKNEQFF. CDR3 nucleotide sequence: TGTGCCAGCCTTAAGAGGGGGGCGGGAGAAAAAAATGAGCAGTTCTTC. This chain uses TRBV7-8 with TRBJ2-1, with D possibly being TRBD2 (7 bases). The CDR3 runs 16 residues. Germline CDR1 is SGHVS and CDR2 is FQNEAQ. The V end lost 8 bases, the J end lost 7 bases, and 24 bases lay between the germline ends.

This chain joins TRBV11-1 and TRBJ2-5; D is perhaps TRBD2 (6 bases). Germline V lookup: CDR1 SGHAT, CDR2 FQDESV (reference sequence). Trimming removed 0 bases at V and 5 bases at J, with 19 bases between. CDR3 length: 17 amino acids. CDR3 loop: CASSLALSTSGRETQYF. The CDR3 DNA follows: TGTGCCAGCAGCTTAGCATTGTCGACTAGTGGAAGGGAGACCCAGTACTTC.

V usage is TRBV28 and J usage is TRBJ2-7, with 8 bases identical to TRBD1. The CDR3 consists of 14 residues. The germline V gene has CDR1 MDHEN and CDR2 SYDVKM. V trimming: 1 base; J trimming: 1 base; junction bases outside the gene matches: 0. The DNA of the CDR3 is TGTGCCAGCAGTTTATACAGGGGGTCCTACGAGCAGTACTTC. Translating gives CASSLYRGSYEQYF.

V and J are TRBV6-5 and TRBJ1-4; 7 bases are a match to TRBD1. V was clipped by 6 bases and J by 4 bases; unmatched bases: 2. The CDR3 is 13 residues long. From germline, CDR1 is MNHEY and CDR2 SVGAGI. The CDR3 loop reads CASRGQINEKLFF. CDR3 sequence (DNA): TGTGCCAGCAGGGGACAGATTAATGAAAAACTGTTTTTT.

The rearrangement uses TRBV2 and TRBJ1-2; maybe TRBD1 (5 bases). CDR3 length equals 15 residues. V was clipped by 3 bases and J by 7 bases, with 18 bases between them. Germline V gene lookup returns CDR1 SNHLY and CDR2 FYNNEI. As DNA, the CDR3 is TGTGCCAGCAGTGATAGGCTCCTTGTGGGGGGTGGCTACACCTTC. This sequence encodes CASSDRLLVGGGYTF.

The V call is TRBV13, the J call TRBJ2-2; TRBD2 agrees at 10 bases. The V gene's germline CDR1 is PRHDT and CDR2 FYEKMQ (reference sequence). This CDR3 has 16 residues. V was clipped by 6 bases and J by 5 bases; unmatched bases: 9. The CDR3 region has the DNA TGTGCCAGCAGTTTCCCTAGCGGGAGTGCGACCGGGGAGCTGTTTTTT. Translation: CASSFPSGSATGELFF.

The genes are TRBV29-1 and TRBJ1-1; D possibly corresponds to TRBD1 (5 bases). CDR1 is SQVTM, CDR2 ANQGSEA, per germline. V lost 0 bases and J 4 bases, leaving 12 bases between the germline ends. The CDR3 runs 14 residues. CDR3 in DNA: TGCAGCGTTGAAGATGGGGGGGTCAGCACTGAAGCTTTCTTT. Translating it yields CSVEDGGVSTEAFF.

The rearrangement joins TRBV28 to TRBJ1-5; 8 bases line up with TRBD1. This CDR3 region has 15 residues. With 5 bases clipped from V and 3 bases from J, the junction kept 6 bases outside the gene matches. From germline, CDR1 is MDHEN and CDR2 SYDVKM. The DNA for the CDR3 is TGTGCCAGCAGTAGCGGACAGGGAAACAATCAGCCCCAGCATTTT. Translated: CASSSGQGNNQPQHF.

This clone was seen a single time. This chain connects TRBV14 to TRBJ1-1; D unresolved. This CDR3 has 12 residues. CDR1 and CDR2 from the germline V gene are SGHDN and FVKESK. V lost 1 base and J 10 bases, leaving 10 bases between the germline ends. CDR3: CASSQGGVRAFF. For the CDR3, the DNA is TGTGCCAGCAGCCAAGGCGGGGTTCGAGCTTTCTTT.

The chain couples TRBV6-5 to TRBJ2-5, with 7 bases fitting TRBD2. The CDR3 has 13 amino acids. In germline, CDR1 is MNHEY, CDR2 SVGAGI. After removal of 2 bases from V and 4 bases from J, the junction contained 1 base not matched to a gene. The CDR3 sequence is CASSYREGETQYF. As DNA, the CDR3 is TGTGCCAGCAGTTACAGGGAGGGAGAGACCCAGTACTTC.

The CDR3: CASSGAAYTGELFF. The CDR3 DNA reads TGTGCCAGCAGCGGAGCGGCTTACACCGGGGAGCTGTTTTTT. This sequence joins TRBV7-2 and TRBJ2-2, with D possibly being TRBD2 (5 bases). The length of the CDR3 is 14 residues. V was shortened by 5 bases and J by 3 bases, with 10 bases between the two germline ends. Germline V CDR1 and CDR2: SGHTA, FQGNSA. The full variable domain, completed using reference TRBV7-2 and TRBJ2-2, is GAGVSQSPSNKVTEKGKDVELRCDPISGHTALYWYRQSLGQGLEFLIYFQGNSAPDKSGLPSDRFSAERTGGSVSTLTIQRTQQEDSAVYLCASSGAAYTGELFFGEGSRLTVL.

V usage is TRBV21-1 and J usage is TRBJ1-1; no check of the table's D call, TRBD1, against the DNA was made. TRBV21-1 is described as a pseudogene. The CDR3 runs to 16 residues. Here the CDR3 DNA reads TGTGCCAGCAGCGAAGAACCGGGACAGGGGAACACTGAAGCTTTCTTT. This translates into CASSEEPGQGNTEAFF.